This record covers a single TCR beta chain. Its antigen is not known. The CDR3 runs 15 residues. J gave up 4 bases and V 6 bases, and 11 bases lay outside the gene matches. Per the germline V gene, CDR1 is SGDLS and CDR2 is YYNGEE. This sample is drawn from a study of cytomegalovirus exposure and HLA in healthy donors. General study points: CMV antigen specificity was confirmed in vitro for three CMV-associated chains.

13 Jbeta primers and 60 Vbeta primers were used for the PCR. Assay used: immunoSEQ multiplex PCR; TCRdb lists only in-frame clones, some missing. Here the sample spans roughly 130,000 clones, 75% to 90% being singletons. The V gene is TRBV9, the J gene TRBJ2-5, with 8 bases aligning to TRBD2. The TCR comes from a man aged 40-49 years in good health and CMV-seronegative. The specimen was PBMCs. CDR3 sequence: CASTGFGRAAETQYF. The CDR3 region has the DNA TGTGCCAGCACGGGTTTCGGGAGGGCCGCAGAGACCCAGTACTTC.